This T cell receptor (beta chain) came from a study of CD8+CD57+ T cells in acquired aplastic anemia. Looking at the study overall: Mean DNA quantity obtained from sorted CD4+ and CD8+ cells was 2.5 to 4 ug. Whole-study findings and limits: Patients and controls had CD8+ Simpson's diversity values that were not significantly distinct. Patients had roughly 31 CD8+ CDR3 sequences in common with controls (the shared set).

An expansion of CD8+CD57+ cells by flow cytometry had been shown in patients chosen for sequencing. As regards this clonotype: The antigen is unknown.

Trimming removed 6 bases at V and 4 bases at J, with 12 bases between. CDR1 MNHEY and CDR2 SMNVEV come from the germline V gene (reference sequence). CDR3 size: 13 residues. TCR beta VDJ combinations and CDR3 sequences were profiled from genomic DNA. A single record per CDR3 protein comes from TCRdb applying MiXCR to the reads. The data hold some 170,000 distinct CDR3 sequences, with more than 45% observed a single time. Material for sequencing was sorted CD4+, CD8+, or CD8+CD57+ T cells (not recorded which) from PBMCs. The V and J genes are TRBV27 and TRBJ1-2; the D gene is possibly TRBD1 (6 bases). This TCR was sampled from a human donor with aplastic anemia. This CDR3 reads CASSYRVGYGYTF. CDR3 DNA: TGTGCCAGCAGCTACAGGGTAGGCTATGGCTACACCTTC.